The rows below give T cell receptor beta chains drawn from one sample of a study of beta chain features in type 1 diabetes. Produced via immunoSEQ multiplex PCR; TCRdb's table is partial and in-frame only. The sample shows 130,000 to 150,000 clones, 6.9% of them seen only once. The sequenced sample consisted of central memory CD4+ T cells from blood. The receptors shown here come from a woman aged 25 to 45 in good health. Each CDR3 is given with its conserved first and last residue. A D gene is named only where the DNA matches it firmly. Expanded clones get a size class; other rows say once, few or many, or leave the size out.

TRBJ2-1 14 TRBD2 few TRBV14 CASSQQLARGEQFF TGTGCCAGCAGCCAGCAACTAGCGCGGGGTGAGCAGTTCTTC
TRBJ2-1 16 TRBD2 few TRBV10-3 CAISESGGGLYNEQFF TGTGCCATCAGTGAGTCGGGGGGAGGGCTCTACAATGAGCAGTTCTTC
TRBJ1-2 14 TRBD1 few TRBV10-3 CAIRQATGGSGYTF TGTGCCATCAGGCAGGCGACAGGGGGCAGTGGCTACACCTTC
TRBJ1-1 13 NA few TRBV7-2 CASSTGVYTEAFF TGTGCCAGCAGCACGGGAGTTTACACTGAAGCTTTCTTT
TRBJ2-1 17 TRBD2 few TRBV15 CATSRATGLAGGDEQFF TGTGCCACCAGCAGAGCCACCGGCCTAGCGGGAGGGGATGAGCAGTTCTTC
TRBJ1-1 16 TRBD1 NA TRBV27 CASSQTRGQGYTEAFF TGTGCCAGCAGCCAGACTCGGGGACAGGGTTACACTGAAGCTTTCTTT
TRBJ2-1 14 NA few TRBV5-4 CASSQADRFDEQFF TGTGCCAGCAGCCAAGCCGACAGGTTCGATGAGCAGTTCTTC
TRBJ1-5 13 NA many TRBV29-1 CSVEGPGDQPQHF TGCAGCGTTGAAGGGCCAGGGGATCAGCCCCAGCATTTT
TRBJ1-3 16 TRBD1 few TRBV7-8 CASSLGGQGIGNTIYF TGTGCCAGCAGCTTAGGGGGACAGGGAATCGGAAACACCATATATTTT
TRBJ2-5 13 TRBD2 few TRBV6-6 CATKDSGRETQYF TGTGCCACCAAGGACAGCGGGAGAGAGACCCAGTACTTC
TRBJ2-5 14 NA few TRBV30 CAWSGGAPQETQYF TGTGCCTGGAGTGGCGGGGCCCCCCAAGAGACCCAGTACTTC
TRBJ2-1 13 NA few TRBV7-2 CASSLYYDNEQFF TGTGCCAGCAGCTTGTATTATGACAATGAGCAGTTCTTC
TRBJ1-1 14 NA NA TRBV7-2 CASSPLGRNTEAFF TGTGCCAGCAGCCCCCTGGGCCGGAACACTGAAGCTTTCTTT
TRBJ1-2 16 TRBD1 NA TRBV27 CASSLTTTGGRYGYTF TGTGCCAGCAGTTTAACCACGACAGGGGGTCGGTATGGCTACACCTTC
TRBJ1-4 15 NA few TRBV25-1 CASSDLVATNEKLFF TGTGCCAGCAGTGACCTGGTAGCAACTAATGAAAAACTGTTTTTT
TRBJ2-5 13 NA few TRBV15 CATSPGLAETQYF TGTGCCACCAGTCCTGGGCTAGCGGAGACCCAGTACTTC
TRBJ2-1 15 TRBD2 few TRBV7-9 CASSFSSGRATEQFF TGTGCCAGCAGCTTTTCTAGCGGGAGGGCCACCGAGCAGTTCTTC
TRBJ2-5 12 NA NA TRBV7-8 CASSLDSGPQYF TGTGCCAGCAGCTTAGACAGTGGGCCCCAGTACTTC
TRBJ2-1 15 TRBD2 NA TRBV7-6 CASSVSGSSYNEQFF TGTGCCAGCAGCGTTAGCGGGAGCTCCTACAATGAGCAGTTCTTC
TRBJ1-5 16 TRBD1 NA TRBV28 CASSPDRARANQPQHF TGTGCCAGCAGTCCGGACAGGGCGCGGGCCAATCAGCCCCAGCATTTT
TRBJ2-7 16 NA NA TRBV30 CAWSDSRLRGVREQYF TGTGCCTGGAGTGATTCAAGGCTTAGAGGAGTGAGGGAGCAGTACTTC
TRBJ1-4 14 NA many TRBV5-4 CASSLGGMGEKLFF TGTGCCAGCAGCCTGGGAGGAATGGGTGAAAAACTGTTTTTT
TRBJ2-1 15 TRBD2 many TRBV6-6 CASSYEAGGRNEQFF TGTGCCAGCAGTTACGAAGCGGGAGGGCGCAATGAGCAGTTCTTC
TRBJ2-7 15 NA few TRBV5-4 CASSQGLADPYEQYF TGTGCCAGCAGCCAAGGACTCGCAGATCCCTACGAGCAGTACTTC
TRBJ2-7 15 TRBD2 few TRBV18 CASSPKSLATGEQYF TGTGCCAGCTCACCAAAATCACTAGCGACGGGGGAGCAGTACTTC
TRBJ2-3 15 TRBD1 few TRBV7-9 CASSTGTGGPDTQYF TGTGCCAGCAGCACCGGGACAGGGGGCCCAGATACGCAGTATTTT
TRBJ2-7 14 NA many TRBV6-6 CASGKEDYNYEQYF TGTGCCAGCGGTAAGGAGGACTACAACTACGAGCAGTACTTC
TRBJ2-7 12 NA few TRBV6-1 CASSLRGYEQYF TGTGCCAGCAGTTTGCGGGGATACGAGCAGTACTTC
TRBJ2-1 15 NA few TRBV5-1 CASRPDFSSYNEQFF TGCGCCAGCAGGCCCGACTTTAGCTCCTACAATGAGCAGTTCTTC
TRBJ1-2 14 TRBD1 few TRBV4-2 CASSLIQGNYGYTF TGTGCCAGCAGCTTGATACAGGGGAACTATGGCTACACCTTC
TRBJ1-2 15 TRBD1 NA TRBV6-6 CASNNPGQGTYGYTF TGTGCCAGCAATAATCCGGGACAGGGGACCTATGGCTACACCTTC
TRBJ1-1 15 NA NA TRBV27 CASSLGGGMNTEAFF TGTGCCAGCAGTTTAGGGGGGGGAATGAACACTGAAGCTTTCTTT
TRBJ2-7 14 TRBD1 few TRBV18 CASSPAGQGYEQYF TGTGCCAGCTCACCAGCGGGACAGGGGTACGAGCAGTACTTC
TRBJ2-3 17 TRBD1 few TRBV13 CASSPYGTAHYPDTQYF TGTGCCAGCAGCCCGTATGGGACAGCTCATTACCCAGATACGCAGTATTTT
TRBJ1-6 11 TRBD1 few TRBV6-6 CATTGLEALHF TGTGCAACGACAGGGCTCGAGGCCCTCCACTTT
TRBJ2-1 15 NA few TRBV6-5 CASSFVGASGNEQFF TGTGCCAGCAGTTTTGTGGGGGCCTCAGGGAATGAGCAGTTCTTC
TRBJ2-5 16 NA few TRBV9 CASSAIPDSARETQYF TGTGCCAGCAGCGCCATACCGGACTCCGCGCGGGAGACCCAGTACTTC
TRBJ2-7 13 NA few TRBV5-1 CASSLAVLYEQYF TGCGCCAGCAGTTTAGCGGTACTCTACGAGCAGTACTTC
TRBJ1-5 13 TRBD1 many TRBV19 CASSMDRDQPQHF TGTGCCAGTAGTATGGACAGGGATCAGCCCCAGCATTTT
TRBJ1-2 15 NA medium-sized TRBV2 CASSRAGFANYGYTF TGTGCCAGCAGTAGAGCAGGGTTTGCCAACTATGGCTACACCTTC
TRBJ2-5 14 TRBD2 NA TRBV27 CASRPLAGVETQYF TGTGCCAGCAGGCCACTAGCGGGAGTGGAGACCCAGTACTTC
TRBJ1-5 15 TRBD1 NA TRBV7-8 CASSLGQGNYQPQHF TGTGCCAGCAGCTTAGGACAGGGCAATTATCAGCCCCAGCATTTT
TRBJ2-7 13 NA NA TRBV30 CAWSILHRDEQYF TGTGCCTGGAGTATCTTGCACAGGGACGAGCAGTACTTC
TRBJ1-5 14 NA few TRBV19 CASSIALSNQPQHF TGTGCCAGTAGTATTGCCCTTAGTAATCAGCCCCAGCATTTT
TRBJ2-3 18 TRBD2 few TRBV5-4 CASSQDKRPAGVVDTQYF TGCGCCAGCAGCCAAGATAAACGGCCAGCGGGAGTGGTAGATACGCAGTATTTT
TRBJ2-1 12 NA few TRBV19 CASRAGKGEQFF TGTGCCAGTCGGGCAGGGAAGGGTGAGCAGTTCTTC
TRBJ2-1 14 TRBD2 NA TRBV19 CASSILREGNEQFF TGTGCCAGTAGTATATTGCGGGAGGGGAATGAGCAGTTCTTC
TRBJ2-3 14 TRBD2 NA TRBV5-6 CASSSGGLTDTQYF TGTGCCAGCAGCTCGGGGGGGCTGACAGATACGCAGTATTTT
TRBJ2-1 17 TRBD2 few TRBV7-2 CASRHGLAGGRVNEQFF TGTGCCAGCAGACACGGACTAGCGGGAGGTCGGGTCAATGAGCAGTTCTTC
TRBJ2-7 15 NA NA TRBV6-5 CASSNSGVGTYEQYF TGTGCCAGCAGCAATAGCGGAGTCGGAACCTACGAGCAGTACTTC
TRBJ2-1 14 TRBD2 many TRBV7-2 CASSQTSGVGEQFF TGTGCCAGCAGTCAAACTAGCGGGGTGGGTGAGCAGTTCTTC
TRBJ1-2 15 TRBD1 few TRBV9 CASSVAAGGRSGYTF TGTGCCAGCAGCGTAGCGGCAGGGGGGCGGAGTGGCTACACCTTC